Following are 22 T cell receptor beta chains from one sample sequenced in a study of immune heterogeneity within non-small cell lung tumors. The starting template was genomic DNA from bulk tumor, 600 ng per sample. Multiple biopsies spaced far apart were taken from each primary tumor during surgery. Enrolled patients presented with newly diagnosed, previously untreated non-small cell lung cancer and underwent curative surgery. Multiplex PCR employing 32 V and 13 J primers generated amplicons of the TCR beta CDR3. TCRdb independently ran MiXCR on the multiplex PCR reads; one entry per CDR3 protein. The sample has over 25,000 distinct CDR3 sequences; 25% to 30% are singletons. Source material: lung tumor tissue. Receptors were obtained from a man aged 40-49 years with non-small cell lung cancer.

The J gene is TRBJ2-2, the V gene TRBV30, with a possible D match to TRBD2 (6 bases). CDR3 length: 16 amino acids. Between the trimmed V and J ends, which lost 0 bases and 3 bases, there was a span of 14 bases. From germline, CDR1 is GTSNPN and CDR2 SVGIG (reference sequence). CDR3 region: CAWSVRGSGYTGELFF. In DNA, the CDR3 is TGTGCCTGGAGTGTACGGGGTAGCGGATACACCGGGGAGCTGTTTTTT.

This clonotype was seen only a few times. This chain joins TRBV5-6 and TRBJ2-5; maybe TRBD1 (5 bases). The V gene's germline CDR1 is SGHDT and CDR2 YYEEEE. The V end was cut by 5 bases, the J end by 1 base, with 9 bases between. This CDR3 spans 13 amino acids. The CDR3 DNA reads TGTGCCAGCAGGTGGGGCCTCCAAGAGACCCAGTACTTC. This gives the protein CASRWGLQETQYF.

This clonotype was recorded a few times. The chain has TRBV29-1 and TRBJ2-5; either TRBD1 or TRBD2 may fit D (5 bases each). Germline values: CDR1 SQVTM, CDR2 ANQGSEA. V lost 3 bases and J 8 bases, leaving 13 bases between the germline ends. There are 12 residues in the CDR3. For the CDR3, the DNA is TGCAGCGTTGAGGGGCTAGCTCAAACCCAGTACTTC. It is translated as CSVEGLAQTQYF.

Only a few counts were recorded for this clonotype. The rearrangement links TRBV4-1 to TRBJ1-3, with D unclear. The germline V gene encodes CDR1 MGHRA and CDR2 YSYEKL. The V end was cut by 4 bases, the J end by 0 bases, with 10 bases between. This CDR3 region has 15 residues. CDR3 coding DNA: TGCGCCAGCAGCCTTACAGAACGCTCTGGAAACACCATATATTTT. It specifies CASSLTERSGNTIYF.

The DNA for the CDR3 is TGCAGTGCTGGCCCTAGGGTTAGCGGGAGAGGGGTAGATACGCAGTATTTT. Translated, it gives CSAGPRVSGRGVDTQYF. The chain combines TRBV20-1 with TRBJ2-3; 9 bases match TRBD2. This CDR3 is 17 amino acids long. Looked up from germline, CDR1 is DFQATT and CDR2 is SNEGSKA (reference sequence). V lost 5 bases and J lost 5; bases outside the gene matches: 17.

This clonotype was observed at least ten times. V usage is TRBV11-3 and J usage is TRBJ2-1; 9 nucleotides line up with TRBD1. CDR3 length equals 13 residues. V shed 8 bases and J 13 bases; nucleotides not matched to a gene: 12. The germline gives CDR1 SGHNT, CDR2 YENEEA. CDR3 nucleotide sequence: TGTGCCAGCTCGGGACAGGGCCGGCAGGGTCAGTTCTTC. Its translation is CASSGQGRQGQFF.

This rearrangement joins TRBV11-2 to TRBJ2-5; D gene ambiguous. Trimming removed 1 base from V and 1 base from J, with 7 bases in between. The CDR3 runs to 14 residues. Germline-derived CDR1 and CDR2 are SGHAT and FQNNGV. DNA of the CDR3: TGTGCCAGCAGCTTAGTCGGGCCCCAAGAGACCCAGTACTTC. Translation gives CASSLVGPQETQYF.

The J gene is TRBJ1-5, the V gene TRBV7-2, with D possibly being TRBD1 (6 bases). The CDR3 loop spans 16 amino acids. CDR1 is SGHTA, CDR2 FQGNSA, per germline. V gave up 1 base and J gave up 5 bases, with 15 bases separating them. The CDR3 DNA is TGTGCCAGCAGCTTAGTAGCAGGGGCAGGCGATCAGCCCCAGCATTTT. Its protein is CASSLVAGAGDQPQHF.

This clonotype was recorded at least ten times. The chain couples TRBV6-2 or TRBV6-3 to TRBJ1-2; perhaps TRBD1 as D (5 bases). V gave up 7 bases and J gave up 0 bases, with 12 bases separating them. The CDR3 sequence is 14 residues long. Germline values: CDR1 MNHEY, CDR2 SVGEGT. CDR3 in DNA: TGTGCCAGCACCCTGGACAATACTAACTATGGCTACACCTTC. It is translated as CASTLDNTNYGYTF.

On this clonotype: This may arise from a read error, as a much more abundant clone is one base away. The chain links TRBV11-2 to TRBJ1-2; 10 nucleotides line up with TRBD1. Looked up from germline, CDR1 is SGHAT and CDR2 is FQNNGV. The CDR3 sequence is 15 residues long. CDR3 sequence: CPSSSPGQGPGGYTF. The CDR3 DNA is TGTCCCAGCAGCTCACCGGGACAGGGGCCGGGAGGCTACACCTTC. Looking up the rest from reference TRBV11-2 and TRBJ1-2 gives the full variable domain: EAGVAQSPRYKIIEKRQSVAFWCNPISGHATLYWYQQILGQGPKLLIQFQNNGVVDDSQLPKDRFSAERLKGVDSTLKIQPAKLEDSAVYLCPSSSPGQGPGGYTFGSGTRLTVV.

As concerns this clonotype: One end of the junction varies from germline; a read error may be responsible. J is TRBJ2-7 and V is TRBV5-4; the D gene is possibly TRBD1 (5 bases). This CDR3 has 16 residues. Germline lookup yields CDR1 SGHNT and CDR2 YYREEE (reference sequence). For the CDR3, the DNA is TGTGCCAGAAGCTTCGGTCGGGCGGACATAGCCTACGAGCAGTACTTC. Amino acid sequence: CARSFGRADIAYEQYF.

The V gene is TRBV12-3 or TRBV12-4, the J gene TRBJ2-1, with D perhaps matching TRBD2 (7 bases). Trimming took off 10 bases at V and 6 bases at J, with 16 bases between the two ends. This CDR3 contains 13 residues. The CDR3 is CATEGGGSNEQFF. Here the CDR3 DNA reads TGTGCCACCGAAGGGGGGGGAAGCAATGAGCAGTTCTTC.

This clonotype was counted many times. The CDR3 loop reads CASNTRSSYNEQFF. CDR3 in DNA: TGTGCCAGCAACACTAGATCCTCCTACAATGAGCAGTTCTTC. The chain carries TRBV6-1 and TRBJ2-1, with D perhaps TRBD2 (5 bases). Deletions cut 7 bases from V and 0 bases from J, with 10 bases between. The length of the CDR3 is 14 residues. The germline V gene encodes CDR1 MNHNS and CDR2 SASEGT.

The chain has TRBV24-1 and TRBJ1-3, with a possible D match to TRBD1 (6 bases). Germline V CDR1 and CDR2: KGHDR, SFDVKD. V was pared by 1 base and J by 0 bases, with 15 bases between. The CDR3 is 18 residues long. Written as DNA, the CDR3 is TGTGCCACCAGTGATTTCCTCTCCGGGGGCCTCTCTGGAAACACCATATATTTT. Translated: CATSDFLSGGLSGNTIYF.

The chain links TRBV7-2 to TRBJ1-1; unclear D gene. The V gene lost 1 base and the J gene lost 5 bases, with 5 bases spanning the gap. The CDR3 totals 12 residues. Germline assignment: CDR1 SGHTA and CDR2 FQGNSA. CDR3 amino acids: CASSLEVTEAFF. CDR3 nucleotide sequence: TGTGCCAGCAGCTTAGAGGTGACTGAAGCTTTCTTT. Full variable domain (rest looked up from reference TRBV7-2 and TRBJ1-1): GAGVSQSPSNKVTEKGKDVELRCDPISGHTALYWYRQSLGQGLEFLIYFQGNSAPDKSGLPSDRFSAERTGGSVSTLTIQRTQQEDSAVYLCASSLEVTEAFFGQGTRLTVV.

Concerning this clonotype: This may come from a read error, since a much larger clone is one base off. V and J are TRBV12-3 or TRBV12-4 and TRBJ2-1, with 9 bases that match TRBD1. This CDR3 has 15 residues. In nucleotides, the CDR3 is TGTGCCACCAGTTATACGGGACAGGGATACAATGAGCAGTTCTTC. Protein sequence: CATSYTGQGYNEQFF.

This clonotype has a count of ten or more. The gene calls are TRBV30 and TRBJ2-1; a possible D gene is TRBD2 (5 bases). The CDR3 consists of 15 residues. Deletions cut 1 base from V and 0 bases from J, with 10 bases between. From germline, CDR1 is GTSNPN and CDR2 SVGIG (reference sequence). The CDR3 loop reads CAWSATRSSYNEQFF. Here the CDR3 DNA reads TGTGCCTGGAGTGCAACTAGGAGCTCCTACAATGAGCAGTTCTTC.

This clonotype was counted ten times or more. The V and J genes are TRBV19 and TRBJ1-1, with a possible D match to TRBD1 (6 bases). The germline CDR1 and CDR2 sequences are LNHDA and SQIVND (reference sequence). V dropped 11 bases and J dropped 1 base, with 14 bases sitting between them. The CDR3 runs 13 residues. The CDR3 DNA follows: TGTGCCTCTCGGACAGATTCGAACACTGAAGCTTTCTTT. This codes for CASRTDSNTEAFF.

This clonotype turned up a few times. This chain joins TRBV18 and TRBJ2-1; TRBD2 aligns across 9 bases. The J segment lost 7 bases and the V segment lost 0 bases, leaving 10 bases of the junction unmatched. The CDR3 spans 17 residues. The germline V gene encodes CDR1 KGHSH and CDR2 LQKENI. CDR3 DNA: TGTGCCAGCTCACCACCTCGAGCGGGAGGAGTCCCTAATGAGCAGTTCTTC. Protein sequence: CASSPPRAGGVPNEQFF.

This clonotype was detected a few times. DNA for the CDR3: TGCAGCGTTGAATATATCCAAGAGACCCAGTACTTC. It specifies CSVEYIQETQYF. The gene calls are TRBV29-1 and TRBJ2-5; D is unresolved. With 2 bases removed from V and 1 base from J, the gap between germline ends came to 5 bases. Germline CDR1 SQVTM, CDR2 ANQGSEA. CDR3 length: 12 amino acids.

This clonotype was seen a single time. The junction shows a germline mismatch at one end, possibly a read error. The chain is built from TRBV5-1 and TRBJ2-5; 9 bases map to TRBD2. The CDR3 has 16 amino acids. Germline V gene lookup returns CDR1 SGHRS and CDR2 YFSETQ. Here the CDR3 DNA reads TGCGCCAGCAGCTTGAATAGCGGGAGAGCCTTAGAGACCCTGTACTTC. It yields the protein CASSLNSGRALETLYF.

This clonotype was observed at least ten times. This chain connects TRBV19 to TRBJ2-7; D may be TRBD2 (6 bases). The V and J ends lost 2 bases and 0 bases respectively, with 8 bases between them. The CDR3 consists of 14 residues. CDR1 LNHDA and CDR2 SQIVND come from the germline V gene (reference sequence). CDR3 bases: TGTGCCAGTAGTATACGGGAGCGCTCCTACGAGCAGTACTTC. Protein: CASSIRERSYEQYF.